This section outlines one T cell receptor beta chain sequence together with its context. No antigen is known for it. TCR beta sequencing was performed on blood CD8+ and CD4+ T cells. Isolation of CD8+ and CD4+ T cells was performed negatively, whereas enrichment of TEMRA cells was done by FACS. The record originates from a study of CD8 T cells in Susac syndrome. Findings and limits, study-wide: The CD4+ T cell repertoires that were profiled in Susac syndrome showed no clonal expansion.

RNA in amounts of about 0.45 to 1 ug was reverse transcribed with random hexamers. From the immunoSEQ multiplex PCR reads, TCRdb called clonotypes with MiXCR, one entry per CDR3 protein. Counted here are some 200,000 distinct CDR3 sequences, about 91% occurring once; the ten biggest clones make up 0.085% to 0.09%. The sample consisted of CD4+ T cells from PBMCs. The receptor was derived from a human donor with Susac syndrome.

CDR3 nucleotides: TGTGCCAGCAGCCAAATTAGGGACAGTGAAGCTTTCTTT. Translated, it gives CASSQIRDSEAFF. The V call is TRBV3-1, the J call TRBJ1-1, with 7 bases fitting TRBD1. CDR3 length equals 13 residues. Germline V gene sequence: CDR1 LGHDT, CDR2 YNNKEL (reference sequence). V dropped 2 bases and J dropped 7; count of bases not matched to a gene: 4.